Each of the 12 T cell receptor beta chains below was sequenced from the same sample in a study of T-cell reconstitution after alpha-beta-depleted transplantation in children. Unique molecular identifiers were incorporated into the prepared TCRbeta library. TCRdb used MiXCR to reprocess the PCR reads, holding one entry per CDR3 protein. The profile shows 600,000 to 700,000 distinct CDR3 sequences, roughly 15% of them singletons. Material: PBMCs from the stem cell graft donor, obtained from the stem cell graft. The receptors were sampled from a human donor who donated a stem cell graft to a child with acute myeloid leukemia.

This clonotype appeared many times. This chain uses TRBV30 with TRBJ1-2; possible D gene TRBD1, 5 bases. The CDR3 is 15 residues long. Germline CDR1 reads GTSNPN; CDR2 reads SVGIG (reference sequence). The V end was cut by 1 base, the J end by 6 bases, with 18 bases between. CDR3 protein: CAWSEGEPGSDGYTF. Written as DNA, the CDR3 is TGTGCCTGGAGTGAAGGGGAACCGGGGTCCGATGGCTACACCTTC.

This chain connects TRBV27 to TRBJ1-4; no definite D call. The germline gives CDR1 MNHEY, CDR2 SMNVEV (reference sequence). The V gene lost 3 bases and the J gene lost 3 bases, with 14 bases spanning the gap. This CDR3 comprises 16 residues. For the CDR3, the DNA is TGTGCCAGCAGTTTTTCTCGATGGGTTGCTAATGAAAAACTGTTTTTT. Its protein is CASSFSRWVANEKLFF. The whole variable domain, filled in from reference TRBV27 and TRBJ1-4, reads EAQVTQNPRYLITVTGKKLTVTCSQNMNHEYMSWYRQDPGLGLRQIYYSMNVEVTDKGDVPEGYKVSRKEKRNFPLILESPSPNQTSLYFCASSFSRWVANEKLFFGSGTQLSVL.

This clonotype was recorded at least ten times. The chain links TRBV5-1 to TRBJ1-6, with D tentatively TRBD1 (6 bases). Trimming took off 1 base at V and 6 bases at J, with 8 bases between the two ends. Germline V gene data show CDR1 as SGHRS and CDR2 as YFSETQ. This CDR3 is 14 amino acids long. CDR3 in DNA: TGCGCCAGCAGCTTGACAGGGCCTAATTCACCCCTCCACTTT. Translating gives CASSLTGPNSPLHF.

This clonotype was observed at least ten times. The chain is built from TRBV10-3 and TRBJ2-1; the D gene is possibly TRBD2 (5 bases). The CDR3 has 13 amino acids. The germline CDR1 and CDR2 sequences are ENHRY and SYGVKD. With 2 bases removed from V and 6 bases from J, the gap between germline ends came to 8 bases. CDR3 residues: CAISEPRGNEQFF. DNA for the CDR3: TGTGCCATCAGTGAGCCTCGGGGCAATGAGCAGTTCTTC.

The chain uses TRBV4-1 and TRBJ2-7; D is undetermined. V was clipped by 1 base and J by 1 base, with 14 bases between them. Germline lookup yields CDR1 MGHRA and CDR2 YSYEKL. The CDR3 is made up of 16 amino acids. The CDR3 region is CASSQGPAGTSYEQYF. The DNA of the CDR3 is TGCGCCAGCAGCCAAGGCCCGGCAGGTACTTCCTACGAGCAGTACTTC.

The sample holds many counts of this clonotype. J is TRBJ2-7 and V is TRBV29-1; 10 bases line up with TRBD2. The junction had 6 bases not matched to a gene; V was cut back by 6 bases and J by 4 bases. Germline V lookup: CDR1 SQVTM, CDR2 ANQGSEA. This CDR3 has 13 residues. The CDR3 coding sequence is TGCAGCGTCGGGGGACTAGCGCTTTACGAGCAGTACTTC. It is translated as CSVGGLALYEQYF.

The rearrangement links TRBV20-1 to TRBJ1-4; maybe TRBD1 (5 bases). V was cut by 4 bases and J by 6 bases, with 15 bases left in between. The CDR3 runs 14 residues. The germline V gene has CDR1 DFQATT and CDR2 SNEGSKA (reference sequence). CDR3 nucleotides: TGCAGTGCTACGGGGCAGGAACGGTATGAAAAACTGTTTTTT. Translating gives CSATGQERYEKLFF.

This clonotype occurred a few times. The chain has TRBV20-1 and TRBJ2-5; 8 bases are shared with TRBD2. V shed 0 bases and J 4 bases; nucleotides not matched to a gene: 7. This CDR3 comprises 15 residues. Germline V gene lookup returns CDR1 DFQATT and CDR2 SNEGSKA (reference sequence). The CDR3 DNA reads as TGCAGTGCTAGAGAGGCAGGACGGGGGGGAGAGACCCAGTACTTC. Amino acids: CSAREAGRGGETQYF.

This clonotype was recorded many times. The CDR3 here is CSARGTSGRGGNEQFF. The CDR3, as DNA: TGCAGTGCTAGGGGGACTAGCGGGAGAGGTGGCAATGAGCAGTTCTTC. V gene TRBV20-1 combines with J gene TRBJ2-1, with TRBD2 matching over 14 bases. CDR3 length: 16 residues. Germline CDR1 and CDR2: DFQATT and SNEGSKA (reference sequence). Trimming at V came to 3 bases and at J to 6 bases, leaving 7 bases not matched to a gene.

The genes are TRBV12-3 or TRBV12-4 and TRBJ2-1, with D unclear. This CDR3 has 15 amino acids. Trimming pared 2 bases from V and 10 bases from J, leaving 18 bases between. Here the CDR3 DNA reads TGTGCCAGCAGTTTATGGGGTCTAGGAGATTGGGAGCAGTTCTTC. Protein product: CASSLWGLGDWEQFF.

This clonotype was found many times. The gene calls are TRBV7-9 and TRBJ2-1; D may be TRBD1 or TRBD2 (6 bases each). This CDR3 is 15 amino acids long. The germline CDR1 and CDR2 sequences are SEHNR and FQNEAQ (reference sequence). The ends were cut back, 1 base at V and 3 bases at J, with 10 bases in the middle. CDR3 DNA: TGTGCCAGCAGCTTAGGGGGGGCCTACTACAATGAGCAGTTCTTC. Residues: CASSLGGAYYNEQFF.

In this sample, this clonotype turned up a few times. This sequence joins TRBV9 and TRBJ1-1; a weak D match, TRBD1 (5 bases). The CDR3 runs 16 residues. Germline values: CDR1 SGDLS, CDR2 YYNGEE. Trimming removed 1 base at V and 4 bases at J, with 17 bases between. The CDR3 bases are TGTGCCAGCAGCGTAAAGGTCCGGGGGGAGGCCACTGAAGCTTTCTTT. It encodes CASSVKVRGEATEAFF.